These 20 T cell receptor beta chains were sequenced from one sample in a study of immune evolution from preneoplasia to lung adenocarcinoma. The repertoire was sequenced with immunoSEQ multiplex PCR; TCRdb's copy has only in-frame clones and lacks some. Of about 10,000 clones listed, around 78% are singletons. Sample: FFPE minimally invasive lung adenocarcinoma tissue. The receptors stem from a person aged 65-85 years with lung adenocarcinoma.

This chain links TRBV6-6 with TRBJ2-2; D might be TRBD2 (6 bases). Germline assignment: CDR1 MNHNY and CDR2 SVGAGI (reference sequence). The CDR3 is 13 residues long. Trimming took off 7 bases at V and 4 bases at J, with 10 bases between the two ends. This CDR3 reads CASTRDSTGELFF. CDR3 bases: TGTGCCAGCACTCGGGACTCCACCGGGGAGCTGTTTTTT.

The chain employs TRBV2 and TRBJ2-7; maybe TRBD1 (5 bases). Germline V CDR1 and CDR2: SNHLY, FYNNEI. The CDR3 is 15 amino acids. V was trimmed by 9 bases and J by 2 bases, leaving 20 bases between them. The CDR3 here is CASIIKQAHPYEQYF. The CDR3 coding sequence is TGTGCCAGTATTATAAAACAGGCACACCCCTACGAGCAGTACTTC.

The V gene is TRBV15, the J gene TRBJ2-1; 8 bases match TRBD1. CDR1 LNHNV and CDR2 YYDKDF come from the germline V gene (reference sequence). V trimming: 3 bases; J trimming: 6 bases; junction bases outside the gene matches: 7. The CDR3 is 15 residues long. For the CDR3, the DNA is TGTGCCACCAGCAGCCCTAGAACAGGGGGCAATGAGCAGTTCTTC. Translated, it gives CATSSPRTGGNEQFF.

The chain joins TRBV30 to TRBJ1-2; D gene ambiguous. V lost 0 bases and J 2 bases, leaving 13 bases between the germline ends. The CDR3 loop spans 15 amino acids. The germline gives CDR1 GTSNPN, CDR2 SVGIG (reference sequence). CDR3 sequence: CAWSVSRGGNYGYTF. CDR3 sequence (DNA): TGTGCCTGGAGTGTGTCCCGCGGAGGAAACTATGGCTACACCTTC.

This chain uses TRBV2 with TRBJ2-3; 9 nucleotides line up with TRBD2. CDR3 length equals 15 residues. V shed 7 bases, J shed 6 bases, and the junction held 11 bases outside the gene matches. CDR1 SNHLY and CDR2 FYNNEI come from the germline V gene. CDR3 DNA sequence: TGTGCCAGCACGCTCGGGCTAGCGGGGTCGGATACGCAGTATTTT. Amino acids: CASTLGLAGSDTQYF. Together with reference TRBV2 and TRBJ2-3, the CDR3 gives the full variable domain: EPEVTQTPSHQVTQMGQEVILRCVPISNHLYFYWYRQILGQKVEFLVSFYNNEISEKSEIFDDQFSVERPDGSNFTLKIRSTKLEDSAMYFCASTLGLAGSDTQYFGPGTRLTVL.

This clone was seen just once. The junction departs from germline at one end; a sequencing error may be responsible. Other DNA sequences in this sample translate to the same CDR3. V gene TRBV7-9 combines with J gene TRBJ2-1; D possibly uses TRBD1 or TRBD2 (5 bases each). Germline lookup yields CDR1 SEHNR and CDR2 FQNEAQ (reference sequence). CDR3 length: 13 amino acids. The DNA for the CDR3 is TGCGCCAGCAGCAGCTGGGACGACAATGAGCAGTTCTTC. This gives the protein CASSSWDDNEQFF.

The chain has TRBV7-8 and TRBJ2-3; 8 nucleotides align to TRBD2. Germline lookup yields CDR1 SGHVS and CDR2 FQNEAQ. The length of the CDR3 is 16 residues. The V segment lost 0 bases and the J segment 7 bases; nucleotides outside the gene matches: 9. CDR3 residues: CASSLAGLAGLNTQYF. The CDR3 nucleotides are TGTGCCAGCAGCTTAGCGGGGTTAGCGGGACTGAATACGCAGTATTTT.

J is TRBJ2-1 and V is TRBV21-1; the table names TRBD2, a call not compared with the DNA. TRBV21-1 has pseudogene status. CDR3 length: 15 residues. For the CDR3, the DNA is TGTGCCAGCAGCAAGGTGACGGACTGGTACAATGAGCAGTTCTTC. It is translated as CASSKVTDWYNEQFF.

This clone turned up a few times. V and J are TRBV19 and TRBJ2-7, with a weak D call TRBD1 (6 bases). Trimming removed 8 bases from V and 5 bases from J, with 25 bases in between. This CDR3 contains 16 residues. Germline V gene lookup returns CDR1 LNHDA and CDR2 SQIVND (reference sequence). CDR3 nucleotides: TGTGCCAGTGCACTCCGGGACACGGGTAGTGAGGACGAGCAGTACTTC. This gives the protein CASALRDTGSEDEQYF.

There are a few counts of this clone. This sequence joins TRBV6-5 and TRBJ2-5, with a weak D call TRBD1 (6 bases). CDR1 is MNHEY and CDR2 is SVGAGI in the germline V gene. The CDR3 runs 15 residues. The V end lost 7 bases, the J end lost 5 bases, and 20 bases lay between the germline ends. CDR3 residues: CASTPTGWQGETQYF. CDR3 coding DNA: TGTGCCAGCACCCCCACAGGTTGGCAGGGGGAGACCCAGTACTTC.

This clone was seen only a few times. This chain connects TRBV19 to TRBJ2-7; possible D gene TRBD2, 6 bases. This CDR3 has 16 residues. V was cut by 5 bases and J by 0 bases, with 17 bases left in between. The V gene's germline CDR1 is LNHDA and CDR2 SQIVND (reference sequence). CDR3 amino acids: CASSPRAGQVSYEQYF. CDR3 bases: TGTGCCAGTAGTCCCCGAGCGGGTCAAGTCTCCTACGAGCAGTACTTC. Complete variable domain (other parts from reference TRBV19 and TRBJ2-7): DGGITQSPKYLFRKEGQNVTLSCEQNLNHDAMYWYRQDPGQGLRLIYYSQIVNDFQKGDIAEGYSVSREKKESFPLTVTSAQKNPTAFYLCASSPRAGQVSYEQYFGPGTRLTVT.

The gene calls are TRBV7-9 and TRBJ1-2; no firm D call. The CDR3 has 12 residues. V was cut by 5 bases and J by 5 bases, with 9 bases left in between. Germline CDR1 and CDR2: SEHNR and FQNEAQ (reference sequence). This CDR3 reads CASSAGGYGYTF. The CDR3 DNA sequence: TGTGCCAGCAGCGCGGGCGGTTATGGCTACACCTTC. Full variable domain (outside the CDR3, taken from reference TRBV7-9 and TRBJ1-2): DTGVSQNPRHKITKRGQNVTFRCDPISEHNRLYWYRQTLGQGPEFLTYFQNEAQLEKSRLLSDRFSAERPKGSFSTLEIQRTEQGDSAMYLCASSAGGYGYTFGSGTRLTVV.

This clone was seen a few times. The rearrangement links TRBV6-5 to TRBJ1-2; D ambiguous. The germline V gene has CDR1 MNHEY and CDR2 SVGAGI. This CDR3 comprises 13 residues. With 9 bases removed from V and 3 bases from J, the gap between germline ends came to 14 bases. The CDR3 DNA follows: TGTGCCAGTACCCCGGGTAACGACTATGGCTACACCTTC. The encoded protein is CASTPGNDYGYTF.

This clone was observed a handful of times. The rearrangement links TRBV7-2 to TRBJ1-6; tentatively, D is TRBD1 (6 bases). Per the germline V gene, CDR1 is SGHTA and CDR2 is FQGNSA. CDR3 length equals 16 residues. Trimming removed 5 bases from V and 7 bases from J, with 18 bases in between. In DNA form, the CDR3 reads TGTGCCAGCAGCCGGCGTAGCAGGGGAGGAAATTCACCCCTCCACTTT. Its protein is CASSRRSRGGNSPLHF.

The chain combines TRBV7-3 with TRBJ2-1, with D possibly called TRBD1 or TRBD2 (5 bases each). Trimming took off 0 bases at V and 0 bases at J, with 6 bases between the two ends. The CDR3 totals 15 residues. CDR1 is SGHTA, CDR2 FQGTGA, per germline. CDR3 residues: CASSLTGDSYNEQFF. The DNA for the CDR3 is TGTGCCAGCAGCTTAACGGGGGACTCCTACAATGAGCAGTTCTTC.

There are a few counts of this clone. V is TRBV6-1 and J is TRBJ2-3; perhaps TRBD2 as D (6 bases). Germline CDR1 reads MNHNS; CDR2 reads SASEGT. This CDR3 spans 13 amino acids. With 8 bases removed from V and 7 bases from J, the gap between germline ends came to 16 bases. The CDR3 protein is CASAPLGGNTQYF. DNA for the CDR3: TGTGCCAGCGCCCCGCTGGGGGGTAATACGCAGTATTTT.

There are a few counts of this clone. This chain uses TRBV11-3 with TRBJ1-1; D remains unclear. The V end lost 5 bases, the J end lost 0 bases, and 10 bases lay between the germline ends. Germline CDR1 is SGHNT and CDR2 is YENEEA. The CDR3 sequence is 14 residues long. As DNA, the CDR3 is TGTGCCAGCAGCCCGGGTAATCTGAACACTGAAGCTTTCTTT. Protein product: CASSPGNLNTEAFF.

This rearrangement joins TRBV6-5 to TRBJ1-1; D might be TRBD1 (5 bases). Germline V gene data show CDR1 as MNHEY and CDR2 as SVGAGI. This CDR3 is 11 amino acids long. V gave up 7 bases and J gave up 5 bases, with 8 bases separating them. Written as DNA, the CDR3 is TGTGCCAGCAAGGGGATAACTGAAGCTTTCTTT. It encodes CASKGITEAFF.

The chain employs TRBV5-4 and TRBJ1-1, with D tentatively TRBD1 (5 bases). Trimming took off 4 bases at V and 5 bases at J, with 12 bases between the two ends. The CDR3 extends over 13 amino acids. Germline V gene sequence: CDR1 SGHNT, CDR2 YYREEE (reference sequence). CDR3 in DNA: TGTGCCAGCAGCCTGAATGCAGGGACTGAAGCTTTCTTT. Amino acid sequence: CASSLNAGTEAFF.

The sample holds a few counts of this clone. This sequence joins TRBV2 and TRBJ1-3; D is unresolved. The CDR3 covers 15 residues. Germline CDR1 reads SNHLY; CDR2 reads FYNNEI. V lost 2 bases and J 7 bases, leaving 15 bases between the germline ends. The CDR3 DNA is TGTGCCAGCAGTGAATCAAGAGTGGCGACGAACACCATATATTTT. This gives the protein CASSESRVATNTIYF.